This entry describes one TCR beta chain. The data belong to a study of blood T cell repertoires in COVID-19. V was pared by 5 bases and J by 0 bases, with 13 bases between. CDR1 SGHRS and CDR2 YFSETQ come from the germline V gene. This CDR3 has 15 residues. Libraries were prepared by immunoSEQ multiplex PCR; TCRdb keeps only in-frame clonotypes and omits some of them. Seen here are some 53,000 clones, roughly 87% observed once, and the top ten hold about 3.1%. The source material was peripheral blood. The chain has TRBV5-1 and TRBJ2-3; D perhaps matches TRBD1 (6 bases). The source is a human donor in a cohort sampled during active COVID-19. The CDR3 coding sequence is TGCGCCAGCAGAGACAGGCCTGCTAGCACAGATACGCAGTATTTT. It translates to CASRDRPASTDTQYF.